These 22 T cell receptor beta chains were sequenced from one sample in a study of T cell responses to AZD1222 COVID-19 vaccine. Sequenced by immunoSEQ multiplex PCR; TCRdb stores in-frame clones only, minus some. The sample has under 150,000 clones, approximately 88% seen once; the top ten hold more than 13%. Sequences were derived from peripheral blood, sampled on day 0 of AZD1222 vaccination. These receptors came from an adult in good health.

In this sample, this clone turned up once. CDR3 bases: TGTGCCAGCAGTTATTCACCCGCCCGCAATAATTCACCCCTCCACTTT. This sequence encodes CASSYSPARNNSPLHF. This chain links TRBV6-2 or TRBV6-3 with TRBJ1-6; D gene uncertain. The CDR3 is made up of 16 amino acids. V was clipped by 3 bases and J by 5 bases, with 14 bases between them. Germline V gives CDR1 MNHEY, CDR2 SVGEGT.

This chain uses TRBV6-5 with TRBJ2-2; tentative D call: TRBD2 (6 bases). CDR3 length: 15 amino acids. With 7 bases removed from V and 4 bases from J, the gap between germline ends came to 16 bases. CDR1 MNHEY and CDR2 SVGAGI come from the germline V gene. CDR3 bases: TGTGCCAGCACACTGACTCAGGGAGGCACCGGGGAGCTGTTTTTT. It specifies CASTLTQGGTGELFF.

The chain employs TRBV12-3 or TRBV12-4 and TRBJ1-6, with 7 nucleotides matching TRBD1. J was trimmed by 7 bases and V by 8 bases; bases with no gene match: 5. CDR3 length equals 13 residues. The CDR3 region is CASARDRNSPLHF. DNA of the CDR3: TGTGCCAGCGCCCGGGACAGAAATTCACCCCTCCACTTT.

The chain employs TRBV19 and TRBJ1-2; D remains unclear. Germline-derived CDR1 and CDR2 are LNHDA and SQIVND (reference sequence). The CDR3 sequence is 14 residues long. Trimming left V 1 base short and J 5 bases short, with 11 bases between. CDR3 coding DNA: TGTGCCAGTAGTATAGGCCCCGGGCAGTATGGCTACACCTTC. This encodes CASSIGPGQYGYTF.

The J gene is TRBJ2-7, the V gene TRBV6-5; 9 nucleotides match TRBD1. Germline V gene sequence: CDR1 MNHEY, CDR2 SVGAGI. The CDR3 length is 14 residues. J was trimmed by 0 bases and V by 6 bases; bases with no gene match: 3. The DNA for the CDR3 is TGTGCCAGCAGCCGGGACAGGGTCTCCTACGAGCAGTACTTC. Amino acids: CASSRDRVSYEQYF.

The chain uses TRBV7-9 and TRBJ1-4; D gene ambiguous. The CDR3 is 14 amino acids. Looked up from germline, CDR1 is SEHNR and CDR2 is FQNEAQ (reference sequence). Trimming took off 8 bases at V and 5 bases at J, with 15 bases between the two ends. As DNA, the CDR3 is TGTGCCAGCGATCCAACGGGATTAAATGAAAAACTGTTTTTT. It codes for CASDPTGLNEKLFF.

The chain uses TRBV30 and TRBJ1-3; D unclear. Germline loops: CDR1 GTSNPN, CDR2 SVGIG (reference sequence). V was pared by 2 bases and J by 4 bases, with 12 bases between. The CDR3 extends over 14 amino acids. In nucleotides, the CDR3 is TGTGCCTGGAGTCAAACGGGATCCGGAAACACCATATATTTT. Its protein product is CAWSQTGSGNTIYF.

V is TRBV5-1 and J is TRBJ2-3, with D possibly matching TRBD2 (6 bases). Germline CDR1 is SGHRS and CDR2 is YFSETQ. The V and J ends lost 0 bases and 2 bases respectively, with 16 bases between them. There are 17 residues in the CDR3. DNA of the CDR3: TGCGCCAGCAGCTTGGTCGGGGGTGAAGACTACACAGATACGCAGTATTTT. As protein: CASSLVGGEDYTDTQYF.

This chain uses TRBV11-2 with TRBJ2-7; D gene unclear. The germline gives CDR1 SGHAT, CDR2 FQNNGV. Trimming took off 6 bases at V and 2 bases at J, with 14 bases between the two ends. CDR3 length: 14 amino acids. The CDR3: CASRDGHDPYEQYF. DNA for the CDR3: TGTGCCAGCAGGGACGGCCACGATCCCTACGAGCAGTACTTC.

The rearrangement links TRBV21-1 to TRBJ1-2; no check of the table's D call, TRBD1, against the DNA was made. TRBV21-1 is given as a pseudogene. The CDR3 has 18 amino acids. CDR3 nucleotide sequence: TGTGCCAGCAGCAAACGAGTGGACAGATGGAAGCTCCTCGGAGGCTACACCTTC. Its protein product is CASSKRVDRWKLLGGYTF.

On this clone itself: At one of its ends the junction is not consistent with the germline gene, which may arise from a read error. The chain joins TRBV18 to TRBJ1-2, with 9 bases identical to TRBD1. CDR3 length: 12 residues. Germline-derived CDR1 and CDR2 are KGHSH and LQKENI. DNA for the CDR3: TGTGCCAGCTCCTCGGGACAGGGAAGGCCATTCTTC. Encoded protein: CASSSGQGRPFF.

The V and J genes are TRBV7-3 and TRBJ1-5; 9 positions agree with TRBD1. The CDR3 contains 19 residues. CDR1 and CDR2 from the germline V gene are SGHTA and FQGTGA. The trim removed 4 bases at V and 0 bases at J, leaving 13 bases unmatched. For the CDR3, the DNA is TGTGCCAGCAGCTCCCCCGGGACAGGGATATGCCCTAGCAATCAGCCCCAGCATTTT. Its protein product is CASSSPGTGICPSNQPQHF.

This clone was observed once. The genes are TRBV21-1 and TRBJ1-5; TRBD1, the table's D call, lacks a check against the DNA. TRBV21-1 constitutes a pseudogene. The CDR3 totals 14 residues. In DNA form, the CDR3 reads TGTGCCAGCAGGATCGGGACATCTCGCCAGCCCCAGCATTTT. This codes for CASRIGTSRQPQHF.

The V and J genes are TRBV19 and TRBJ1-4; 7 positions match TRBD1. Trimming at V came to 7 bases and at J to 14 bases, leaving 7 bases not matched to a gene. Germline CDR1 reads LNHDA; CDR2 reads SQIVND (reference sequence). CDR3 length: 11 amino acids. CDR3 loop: CASTTRGMLFF. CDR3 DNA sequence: TGTGCCAGTACCACCAGGGGGATGCTGTTTTTT. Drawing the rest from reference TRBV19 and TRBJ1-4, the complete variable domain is DGGITQSPKYLFRKEGQNVTLSCEQNLNHDAMYWYRQDPGQGLRLIYYSQIVNDFQKGDIAEGYSVSREKKESFPLTVTSAQKNPTAFYLCASTTRGMLFFGSGTQLSVL.

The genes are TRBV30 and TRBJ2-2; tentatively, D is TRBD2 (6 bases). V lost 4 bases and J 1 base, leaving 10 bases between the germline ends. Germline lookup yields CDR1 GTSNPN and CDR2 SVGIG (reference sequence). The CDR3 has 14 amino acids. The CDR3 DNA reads TGTGCCTGGAAGGGAGGAATGAACACCGGGGAGCTGTTTTTT. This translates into CAWKGGMNTGELFF.

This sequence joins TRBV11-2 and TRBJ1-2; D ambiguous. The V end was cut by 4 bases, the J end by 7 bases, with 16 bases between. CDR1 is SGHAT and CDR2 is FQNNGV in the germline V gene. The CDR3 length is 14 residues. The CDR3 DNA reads TGTGCCAGCAGCTCCAACGCCGGGCGCGGTGGCTACACCTTC. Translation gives CASSSNAGRGGYTF.

CDR3 DNA sequence: TGTGCCAGCAGCGGAGGTTACCCGAACACCGGGGAGCTGTTTTTT. Its protein is CASSGGYPNTGELFF. The V call is TRBV2, the J call TRBJ2-2; tentatively, D is TRBD2 (5 bases). Trimming left V 6 bases short and J 0 bases short, with 11 bases between. The germline V gene encodes CDR1 SNHLY and CDR2 FYNNEI. The CDR3 contains 15 residues.

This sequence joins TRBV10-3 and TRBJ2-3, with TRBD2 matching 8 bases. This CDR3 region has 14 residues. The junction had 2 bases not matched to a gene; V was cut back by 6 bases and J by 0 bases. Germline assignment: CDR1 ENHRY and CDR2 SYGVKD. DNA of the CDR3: TGTGCCATCAGCGGGGGGGGAAGCACAGATACGCAGTATTTT. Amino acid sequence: CAISGGGSTDTQYF.

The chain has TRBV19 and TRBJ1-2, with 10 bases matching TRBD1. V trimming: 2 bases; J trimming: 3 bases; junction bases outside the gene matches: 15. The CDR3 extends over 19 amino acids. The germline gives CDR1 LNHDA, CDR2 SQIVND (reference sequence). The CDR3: CASSIIRFRQGARYYGYTF. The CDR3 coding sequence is TGTGCCAGTAGTATAATTCGATTCCGACAGGGGGCGCGGTACTATGGCTACACCTTC.

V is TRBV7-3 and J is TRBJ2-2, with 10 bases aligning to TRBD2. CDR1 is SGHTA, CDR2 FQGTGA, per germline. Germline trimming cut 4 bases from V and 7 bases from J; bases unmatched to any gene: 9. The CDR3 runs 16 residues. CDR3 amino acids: CASSSTSGAASGELFF. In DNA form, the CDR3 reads TGTGCCAGCAGCTCAACTAGCGGGGCAGCCAGCGGGGAGCTGTTTTTT.

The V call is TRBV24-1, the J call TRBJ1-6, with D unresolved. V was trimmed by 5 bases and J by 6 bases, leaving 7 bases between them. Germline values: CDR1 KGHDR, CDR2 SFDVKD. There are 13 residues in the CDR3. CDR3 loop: CATSVPCNSPLHF. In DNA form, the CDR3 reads TGTGCCACCAGTGTTCCGTGTAATTCACCCCTCCACTTT.

CDR3 sequence: CASSSQETQYF. The CDR3 coding sequence is TGCGCCAGCAGCTCTCAAGAGACCCAGTACTTC. The V and J genes are TRBV5-1 and TRBJ2-5; D remains ambiguous. The CDR3 loop spans 11 amino acids. With 3 bases removed from V and 2 bases from J, the gap between germline ends came to 2 bases. Looked up from germline, CDR1 is SGHRS and CDR2 is YFSETQ.